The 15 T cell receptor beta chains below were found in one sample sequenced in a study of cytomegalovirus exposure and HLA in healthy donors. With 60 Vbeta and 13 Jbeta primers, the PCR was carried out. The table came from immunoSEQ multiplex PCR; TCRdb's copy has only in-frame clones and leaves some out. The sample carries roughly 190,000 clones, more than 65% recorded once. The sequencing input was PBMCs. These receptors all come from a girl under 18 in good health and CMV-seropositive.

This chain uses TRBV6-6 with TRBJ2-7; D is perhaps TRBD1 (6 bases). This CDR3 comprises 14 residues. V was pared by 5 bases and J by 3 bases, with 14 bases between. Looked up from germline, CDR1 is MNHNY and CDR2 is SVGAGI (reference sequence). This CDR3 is CASSSWTALYEQYF. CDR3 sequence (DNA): TGTGCCAGCAGTAGTTGGACAGCCCTCTACGAGCAGTACTTC.

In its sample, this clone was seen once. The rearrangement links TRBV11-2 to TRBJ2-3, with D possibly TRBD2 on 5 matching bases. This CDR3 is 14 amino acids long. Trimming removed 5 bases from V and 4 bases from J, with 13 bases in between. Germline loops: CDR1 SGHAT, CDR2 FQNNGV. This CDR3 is CASSRLRAADTQYF. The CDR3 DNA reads TGTGCCAGCAGCCGACTGAGGGCGGCAGATACGCAGTATTTT.

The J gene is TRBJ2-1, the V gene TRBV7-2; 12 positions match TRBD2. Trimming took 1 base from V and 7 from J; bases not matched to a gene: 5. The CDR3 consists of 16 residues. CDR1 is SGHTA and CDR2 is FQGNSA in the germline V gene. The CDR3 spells CASSLGLAGGRNEQFF. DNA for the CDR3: TGTGCCAGCAGCTTAGGCCTAGCGGGGGGGCGTAATGAGCAGTTCTTC.

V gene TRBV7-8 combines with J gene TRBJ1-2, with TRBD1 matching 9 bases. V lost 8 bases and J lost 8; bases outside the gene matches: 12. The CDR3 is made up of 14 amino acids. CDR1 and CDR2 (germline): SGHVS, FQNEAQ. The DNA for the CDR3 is TGTGCCAGCGGCTCACAGGGGGCGGCTAGAGGCTACACCTTC. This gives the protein CASGSQGAARGYTF.

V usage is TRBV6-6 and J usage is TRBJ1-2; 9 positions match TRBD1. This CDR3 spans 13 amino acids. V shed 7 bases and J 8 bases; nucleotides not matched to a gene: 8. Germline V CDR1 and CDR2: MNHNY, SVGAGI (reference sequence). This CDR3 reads CASKTQGAGGYTF. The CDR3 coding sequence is TGTGCCAGCAAGACACAGGGGGCGGGGGGCTACACCTTC.

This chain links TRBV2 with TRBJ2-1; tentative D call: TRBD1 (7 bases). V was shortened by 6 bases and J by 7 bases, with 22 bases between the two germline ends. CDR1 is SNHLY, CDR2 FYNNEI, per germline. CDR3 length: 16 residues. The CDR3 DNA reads TGTGCCAGCAGGGCCCTCGGACCTTCAGGGGGGAATGAGCAGTTCTTC. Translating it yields CASRALGPSGGNEQFF.

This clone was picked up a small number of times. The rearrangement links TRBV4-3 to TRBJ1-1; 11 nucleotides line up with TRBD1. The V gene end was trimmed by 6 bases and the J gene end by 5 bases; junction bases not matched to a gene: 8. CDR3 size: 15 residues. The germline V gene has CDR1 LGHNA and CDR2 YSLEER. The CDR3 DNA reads TGCGCCAGCAGGACGGACAGGGGGCTGGGGACTGAAGCTTTCTTT. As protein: CASRTDRGLGTEAFF.

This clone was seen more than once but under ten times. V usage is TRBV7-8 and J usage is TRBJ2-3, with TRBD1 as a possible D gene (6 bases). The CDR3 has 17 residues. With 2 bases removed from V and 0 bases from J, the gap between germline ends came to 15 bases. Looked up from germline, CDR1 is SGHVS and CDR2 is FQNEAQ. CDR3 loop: CASSLIGTGPSTDTQYF. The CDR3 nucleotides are TGTGCCAGCAGCTTAATAGGAACAGGGCCTAGCACAGATACGCAGTATTTT. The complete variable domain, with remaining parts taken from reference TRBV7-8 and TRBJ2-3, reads GAGVSQSPRYKVAKRGQDVALRCDPISGHVSLFWYQQALGQGPEFLTYFQNEAQLDKSGLPSDRFFAERPEGSVSTLKIQRTQQEDSAVYLCASSLIGTGPSTDTQYFGPGTRLTVL.

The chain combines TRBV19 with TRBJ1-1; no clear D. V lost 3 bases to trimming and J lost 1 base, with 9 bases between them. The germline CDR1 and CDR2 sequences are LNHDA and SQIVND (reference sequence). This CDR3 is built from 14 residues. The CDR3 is CASSIGRGNTEAFF. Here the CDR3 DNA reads TGTGCCAGTAGTATTGGACGGGGGAACACTGAAGCTTTCTTT.

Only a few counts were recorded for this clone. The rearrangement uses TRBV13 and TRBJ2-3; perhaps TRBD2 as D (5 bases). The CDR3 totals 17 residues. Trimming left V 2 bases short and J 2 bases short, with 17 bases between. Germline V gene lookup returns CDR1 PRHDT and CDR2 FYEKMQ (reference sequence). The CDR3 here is CASSLLSAGYLTDTQYF. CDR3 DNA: TGTGCCAGCAGCTTACTCTCCGCGGGTTATCTCACAGATACGCAGTATTTT.

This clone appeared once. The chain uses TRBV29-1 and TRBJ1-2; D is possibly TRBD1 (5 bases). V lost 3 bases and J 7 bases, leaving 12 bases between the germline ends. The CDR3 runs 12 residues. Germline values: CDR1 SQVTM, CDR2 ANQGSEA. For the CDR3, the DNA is TGCAGCGTTGAGAGTCAGGGTGGTGGCTACACCTTC. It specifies CSVESQGGGYTF.

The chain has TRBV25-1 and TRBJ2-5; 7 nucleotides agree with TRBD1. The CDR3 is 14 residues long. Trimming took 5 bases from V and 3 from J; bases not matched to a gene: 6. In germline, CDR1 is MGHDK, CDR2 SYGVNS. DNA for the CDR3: TGTGCCAGCAGTAAATCCGGGACAGAAGAGACCCAGTACTTC. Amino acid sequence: CASSKSGTEETQYF.

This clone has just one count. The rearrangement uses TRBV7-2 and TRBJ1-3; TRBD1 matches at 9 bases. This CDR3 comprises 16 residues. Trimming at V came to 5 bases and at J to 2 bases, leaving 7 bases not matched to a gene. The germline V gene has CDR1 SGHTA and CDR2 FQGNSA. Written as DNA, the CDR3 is TGTGCCAGCAGCCCATCCAGGACAGGGGCTGGAAACACCATATATTTT. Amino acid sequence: CASSPSRTGAGNTIYF.

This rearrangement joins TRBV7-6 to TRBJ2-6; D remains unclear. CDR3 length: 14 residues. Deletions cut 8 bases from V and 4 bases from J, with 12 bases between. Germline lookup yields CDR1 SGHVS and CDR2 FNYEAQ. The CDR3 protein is CASGLDSGANVLTF. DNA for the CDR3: TGTGCCAGCGGCCTTGATTCCGGGGCCAACGTCCTGACTTTC.

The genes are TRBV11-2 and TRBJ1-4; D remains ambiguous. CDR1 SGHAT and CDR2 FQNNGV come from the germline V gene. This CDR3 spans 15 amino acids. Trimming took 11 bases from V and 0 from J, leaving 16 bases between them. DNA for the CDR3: TGTGCCGTATCAACGCCGGGTTCAACTAATGAAAAACTGTTTTTT. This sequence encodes CAVSTPGSTNEKLFF.